These 23 T cell receptor beta chains originate from one sample sequenced in a study of CD8 T cells in ankylosing spondylitis. TCRdb fed the 5' RACE reads into MiXCR, producing one record per CDR3 protein. The sample contains some 240,000 distinct CDR3 sequences, 20% to 30% of which appear only once. Material for sequencing was blood, either unsorted or a sorted T cell fraction (not recorded which). The origin of the receptors is a male donor with ankylosing spondylitis or in good health (not recorded which).

There are many counts of this clonotype. J is TRBJ2-3 and V is TRBV20-1; 9 positions match TRBD2. The junction had 11 bases not matched to a gene; V was cut back by 6 bases and J by 4 bases. The CDR3 is made up of 15 amino acids. Germline loops: CDR1 DFQATT, CDR2 SNEGSKA (reference sequence). CDR3 sequence: CSATAGLAGPDTQYF. CDR3 coding DNA: TGCAGTGCCACTGCGGGACTAGCTGGCCCAGATACGCAGTATTTT.

This chain links TRBV20-1 with TRBJ2-5, with 10 bases identical to TRBD1. This CDR3 contains 15 residues. In germline, CDR1 is DFQATT, CDR2 SNEGSKA (reference sequence). Trimming cost V 4 bases and J 5 bases; bases outside gene matches: 10. CDR3 amino acids: CSATPPGQGLETQYF. In DNA form, the CDR3 reads TGCAGTGCTACACCACCGGGACAGGGGTTGGAGACCCAGTACTTC.

The chain employs TRBV10-3 and TRBJ2-3; TRBD1 matches at 7 bases. CDR3 length: 17 amino acids. CDR1 is ENHRY, CDR2 SYGVKD, per germline. Trimming removed 0 bases from V and 1 base from J; junction bases left unmatched: 7. The CDR3 region is CAISESEGGRGTDTQYF. The DNA of the CDR3 is TGTGCCATCAGTGAGTCGGAAGGGGGCCGGGGCACAGATACGCAGTATTTT.

This clonotype has a count of ten or more. V usage is TRBV11-3 and J usage is TRBJ2-3; 7 nucleotides line up with TRBD1. CDR1 is SGHNT and CDR2 is YENEEA in the germline V gene. Losses at the gene ends were 0 bases for V and 1 base for J; bases not matched to a gene: 4. The CDR3 is made up of 16 amino acids. CDR3 amino acids: CASSLDGRGRTDTQYF. The CDR3 DNA reads TGTGCCAGCAGCTTAGATGGAAGGGGGCGCACAGATACGCAGTATTTT.

This clonotype has a count of ten or more. The chain uses TRBV10-3 and TRBJ1-1; no definite D call. The germline V and J ends were trimmed by 8 bases and 0 bases, with 22 bases remaining between them. The CDR3 extends over 17 amino acids. Germline CDR1 and CDR2: ENHRY and SYGVKD. This chain's CDR3 is CAIRTRANGPLNTEAFF. The CDR3, as DNA: TGTGCCATCCGCACTAGGGCCAACGGGCCTTTGAACACTGAAGCTTTCTTT.

The sample holds many counts of this clonotype. The chain couples TRBV5-1 to TRBJ1-1, with TRBD1 matching 8 bases. The CDR3 is 14 residues long. The germline V gene has CDR1 SGHRS and CDR2 YFSETQ. The trim removed 3 bases at V and 3 bases at J, leaving 4 bases unmatched. The CDR3 bases are TGCGCCAGCAGCTCGGGACAGGCTTACACTGAAGCTTTCTTT. It translates to CASSSGQAYTEAFF. Supplemented by reference TRBV5-1 and TRBJ1-1, the full variable domain reads KAGVTQTPRYLIKTRGQQVTLSCSPISGHRSVSWYQQTPGQGLQFLFEYFSETQRNKGNFPGRFSGRQFSNSRSEMNVSTLELGDSALYLCASSSGQAYTEAFFGQGTRLTVV.

The chain has TRBV12-3 or TRBV12-4 and TRBJ2-1; 7 nucleotides line up with TRBD2. The CDR3 extends over 16 amino acids. V dropped 5 bases and J dropped 8; count of bases not matched to a gene: 15. The CDR3: CASSTGRPAGQDEQFF. The CDR3 nucleotides read TGTGCCAGCAGTACGGGGCGTCCAGCGGGGCAGGATGAGCAGTTCTTC.

The J gene is TRBJ2-3, the V gene TRBV20-1; maybe TRBD1 (5 bases). Trimming left V 0 bases short and J 0 bases short, with 10 bases between. The CDR3 is 15 amino acids. Germline CDR1 reads DFQATT; CDR2 reads SNEGSKA (reference sequence). CDR3 coding DNA: TGCAGTGCTAGAGAGTCAGGGCATAGCACAGATACGCAGTATTTT. It codes for CSARESGHSTDTQYF.

Only a few counts were recorded for this clonotype. The rearrangement links TRBV10-3 to TRBJ1-1; no definite D call. Trimming took 4 bases from V and 3 from J, leaving 9 bases between them. Germline CDR1 and CDR2: ENHRY and SYGVKD. The CDR3 has 13 amino acids. For the CDR3, the DNA is TGTGCCATCAGTGGCGGGGTACACACTGAAGCTTTCTTT. It specifies CAISGGVHTEAFF.

The table lists this clonotype with many counts. This chain joins TRBV5-5 and TRBJ2-1; D is unclear. Between the trimmed V and J ends, which lost 0 bases and 0 bases, there was a span of 10 bases. CDR3 length: 16 residues. Germline V gene sequence: CDR1 SGHKS, CDR2 YYEKEE (reference sequence). Here the CDR3 DNA reads TGTGCCAGCAGCTTGGCCGGACGTAGCTCCTACAATGAGCAGTTCTTC. Protein: CASSLAGRSSYNEQFF.

V gene TRBV6-1 combines with J gene TRBJ2-7; 9 nucleotides line up with TRBD1. The germline V gene encodes CDR1 MNHNS and CDR2 SASEGT. The CDR3 runs 15 residues. The V and J ends lost 6 bases and 5 bases, in that order; junction bases with no gene match: 11. CDR3 protein: CASSSIGTGIHEQYF. Written as DNA, the CDR3 is TGTGCCAGCAGCTCCATCGGGACAGGGATCCACGAGCAGTACTTC.

This clonotype came up once. The rearrangement uses TRBV10-3 and TRBJ2-2; D is uncertain. CDR1 ENHRY and CDR2 SYGVKD come from the germline V gene. V lost 3 bases to trimming and J lost 1 base, with 9 bases between them. This CDR3 contains 15 residues. The DNA for the CDR3 is TGTGCCATCAGTGAAAGTCGCGGGAACACCGGGGAGCTGTTTTTT. Its translation is CAISESRGNTGELFF.

CDR3 sequence (DNA): TGTGCCAGCAGCTGGACTAGCGCCCAGAGAATAGATACGCAGTATTTT. It codes for CASSWTSAQRIDTQYF. The V call is TRBV12-3 or TRBV12-4, the J call TRBJ2-3, with TRBD2 identical over 9 bases. With V trimmed by 6 bases and J by 5 bases, 12 bases remained unmatched. The CDR3 runs 16 residues.

This clonotype was counted ten times or more. The chain recombines TRBV5-1 with TRBJ2-3; TRBD2 matches at 7 bases. Trimming removed 9 bases from V and 1 base from J; junction bases left unmatched: 2. CDR1 is SGHRS, CDR2 YFSETQ, per germline. The CDR3 loop spans 12 amino acids. Written as DNA, the CDR3 is TGCGCCACCCGGGAGGGCACAGATACGCAGTATTTT. It yields the protein CATREGTDTQYF.

V gene TRBV20-1 combines with J gene TRBJ2-7, with 10 bases aligning to TRBD2. The V gene end was trimmed by 1 base and the J gene end by 1 base; junction bases not matched to a gene: 1. From germline, CDR1 is DFQATT and CDR2 SNEGSKA (reference sequence). The CDR3 loop spans 14 amino acids. CDR3 in amino acids: CSARGTSGSYEQYF. Here the CDR3 DNA reads TGCAGTGCTAGAGGGACTAGCGGATCCTACGAGCAGTACTTC.

This clonotype has just a few counts. The rearrangement links TRBV12-5 to TRBJ2-3, with D possibly matching TRBD1 (5 bases). The CDR3 extends over 13 amino acids. CDR1 LGHNT and CDR2 FRNRAP come from the germline V gene. V lost 5 bases and J lost 4, with 10 bases in between. CDR3 sequence (DNA): TGTGCTAGTGGTCCCCGGACATCAGATACGCAGTATTTT. This gives the protein CASGPRTSDTQYF.

The rearrangement links TRBV20-1 to TRBJ2-4; 7 bases map to TRBD2. This CDR3 contains 13 residues. Germline V lookup: CDR1 DFQATT, CDR2 SNEGSKA (reference sequence). Trimming removed 0 bases from V and 10 bases from J; junction bases left unmatched: 6. The chain's CDR3 is CSAREQRGWIQYF. CDR3 DNA sequence: TGCAGTGCTAGAGAACAGCGGGGTTGGATTCAGTACTTC.

The V gene is TRBV20-1, the J gene TRBJ2-1, with D unclear. Trimming shortened V by 0 bases and J by 11 bases, and 14 bases separated the two germline ends. This CDR3 has 13 amino acids. Germline V gives CDR1 DFQATT, CDR2 SNEGSKA (reference sequence). The CDR3 DNA is TGCAGTGCTAGAGATCGGGTGAGTGGGAAGCAGTTCTTC. It is translated as CSARDRVSGKQFF.

This clonotype was observed a few times. This chain connects TRBV20-1 to TRBJ2-3; tentatively, D is TRBD1 (5 bases). Trimming left V 6 bases short and J 2 bases short, with 18 bases between. Germline V gene sequence: CDR1 DFQATT, CDR2 SNEGSKA (reference sequence). This CDR3 is 15 amino acids long. The CDR3 loop is CSAVKTGLSTDTQYF. In nucleotides, the CDR3 is TGCAGTGCAGTCAAAACAGGCCTGTCCACAGATACGCAGTATTTT.

This clonotype was seen at least ten times. This chain's CDR3 is CASTPDLGKLFF. For the CDR3, the DNA is TGTGCCAGCACCCCTGACCTTGGGAAACTGTTTTTT. The chain has TRBV6-6 and TRBJ1-4; D is uncertain. V was shortened by 7 bases and J by 11 bases, with 14 bases between the two germline ends. Germline V gene lookup returns CDR1 MNHNY and CDR2 SVGAGI (reference sequence). This CDR3 region has 12 residues.

In its sample, this clonotype was seen a few times. This chain uses TRBV29-1 with TRBJ2-1; TRBD2 agrees at 7 bases. This CDR3 has 12 residues. Unmatched junction bases numbered 4, after V lost 7 bases and J lost 4 bases. CDR1 is SQVTM and CDR2 is ANQGSEA in the germline V gene. The CDR3 reads CSGDGGYNEQFF. The CDR3 DNA follows: TGCAGCGGGGACGGGGGGTACAATGAGCAGTTCTTC.

This clonotype was seen at least ten times. The V call is TRBV20-1, the J call TRBJ1-2; D is unresolved. Deletions cut 5 bases from V and 6 bases from J, with 10 bases between. The germline gives CDR1 DFQATT, CDR2 SNEGSKA (reference sequence). This CDR3 has 11 amino acids. The CDR3, as DNA: TGCAGTGCTGGACCAAGAGATGGCTACACCTTC. Protein: CSAGPRDGYTF.

This clonotype was counted many times. The chain has TRBV20-1 and TRBJ2-7; weak D call: TRBD2 (6 bases). V was pared by 1 base and J by 5 bases, with 15 bases between. This CDR3 contains 14 residues. The germline V gene has CDR1 DFQATT and CDR2 SNEGSKA (reference sequence). The CDR3 bases are TGCAGTGCTAGAGGGAGGGAATTTAGGCACGAGCAGTACTTC. Its translation: CSARGREFRHEQYF.